This T cell receptor beta chain is from a study of Ad26.COV2.S vaccination and SARS-CoV-2 variants. From germline, CDR1 is SGHRS and CDR2 YFSETQ. CDR3 length: 16 amino acids. V was shortened by 0 bases and J by 3 bases, with 15 bases between the two germline ends. TCRdb keeps only in-frame clones here, not all; method: immunoSEQ multiplex PCR. Found here are over 350,000 clones, more than 85% of them singletons; the top ten hold 3% to 4.5%. Treatment in this sample: roughly 18 received Ad26.COV2.S at low or high dose, single or two shots; about 5 received placebo; per-sample allocation not given. Sample collection was performed on day 63 after the first vaccine or placebo injection.

The material was peripheral blood, obtained in a trial of Ad26.COV2.S vaccine versus placebo. The rearrangement links TRBV5-1 to TRBJ2-5; weak D call: TRBD1 (6 bases). The receptor comes from a person aged 18-65 years who received the Ad26.COV2.S COVID-19 vaccine or a placebo. The CDR3 DNA is TGCGCCAGCAGCTTGGATCCGGCGGCAGGGGAAGAGACCCAGTACTTC. Its protein product is CASSLDPAAGEETQYF.